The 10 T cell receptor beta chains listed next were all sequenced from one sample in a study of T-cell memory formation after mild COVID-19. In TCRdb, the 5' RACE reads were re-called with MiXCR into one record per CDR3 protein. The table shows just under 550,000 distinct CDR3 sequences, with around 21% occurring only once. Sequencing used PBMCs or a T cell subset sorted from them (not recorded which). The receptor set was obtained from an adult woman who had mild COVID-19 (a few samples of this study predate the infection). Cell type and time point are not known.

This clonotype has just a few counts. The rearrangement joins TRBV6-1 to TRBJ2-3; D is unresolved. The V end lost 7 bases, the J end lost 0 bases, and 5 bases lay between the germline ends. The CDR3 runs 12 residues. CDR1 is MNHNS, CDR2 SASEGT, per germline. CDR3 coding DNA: TGTGCCAGCACGCATAGCACAGATACGCAGTATTTT. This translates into CASTHSTDTQYF.

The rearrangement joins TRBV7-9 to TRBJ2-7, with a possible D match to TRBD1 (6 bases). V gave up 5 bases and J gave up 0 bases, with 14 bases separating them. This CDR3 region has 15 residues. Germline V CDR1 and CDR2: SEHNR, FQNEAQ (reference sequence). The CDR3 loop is CASSTLGGSSYEQYF. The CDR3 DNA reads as TGTGCCAGCAGCACCCTAGGGGGTAGCTCCTACGAGCAGTACTTC.

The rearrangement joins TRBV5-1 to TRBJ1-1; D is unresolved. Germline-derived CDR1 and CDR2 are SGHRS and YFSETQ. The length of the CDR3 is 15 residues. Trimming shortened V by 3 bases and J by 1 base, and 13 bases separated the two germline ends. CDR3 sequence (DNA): TGCGCCAGCAGCTACCAGAGTGGAGGGAACACTGAAGCTTTCTTT. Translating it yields CASSYQSGGNTEAFF.

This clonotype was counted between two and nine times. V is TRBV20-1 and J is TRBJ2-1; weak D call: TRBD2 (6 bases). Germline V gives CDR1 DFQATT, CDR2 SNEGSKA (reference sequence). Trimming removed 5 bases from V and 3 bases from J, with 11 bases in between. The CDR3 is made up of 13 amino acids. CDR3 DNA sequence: TGCAGTGCTGGGATGGACTACTACAATGAGCAGTTCTTC. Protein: CSAGMDYYNEQFF.

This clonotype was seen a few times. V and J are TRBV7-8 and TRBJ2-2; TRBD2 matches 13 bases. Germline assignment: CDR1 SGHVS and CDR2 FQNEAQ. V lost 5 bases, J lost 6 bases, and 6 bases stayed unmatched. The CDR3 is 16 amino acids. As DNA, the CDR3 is TGTGCCAGCAGCCTGCGGACTAGCGGGGGCCCCGGGGAGCTGTTTTTT. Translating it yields CASSLRTSGGPGELFF.

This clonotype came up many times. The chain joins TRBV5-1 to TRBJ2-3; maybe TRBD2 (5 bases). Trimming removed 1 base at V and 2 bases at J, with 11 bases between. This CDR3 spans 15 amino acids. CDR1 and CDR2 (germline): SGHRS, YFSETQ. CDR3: CASSLSGLLTDTQYF. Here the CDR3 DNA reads TGCGCCAGCAGCTTGTCTGGACTTCTCACAGATACGCAGTATTTT.

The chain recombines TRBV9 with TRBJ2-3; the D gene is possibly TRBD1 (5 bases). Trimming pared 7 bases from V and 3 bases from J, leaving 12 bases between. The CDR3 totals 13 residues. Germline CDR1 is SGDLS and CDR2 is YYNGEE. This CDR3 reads CASGHSRTDTQYF. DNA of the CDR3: TGTGCCAGCGGACACTCTAGAACAGATACGCAGTATTTT.

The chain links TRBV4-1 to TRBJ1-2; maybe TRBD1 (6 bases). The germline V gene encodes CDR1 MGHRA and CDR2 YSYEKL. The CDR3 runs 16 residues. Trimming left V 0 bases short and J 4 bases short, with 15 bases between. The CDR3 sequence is CASSQDKRGDGYGYTF. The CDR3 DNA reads TGCGCCAGCAGCCAAGATAAGAGGGGGGACGGCTATGGCTACACCTTC.

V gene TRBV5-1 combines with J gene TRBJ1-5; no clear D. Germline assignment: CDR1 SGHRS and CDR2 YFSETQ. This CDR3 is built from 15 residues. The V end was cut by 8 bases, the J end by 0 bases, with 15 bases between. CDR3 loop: CASRADVYSNQPQHF. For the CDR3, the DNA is TGCGCCAGTCGGGCGGACGTCTATAGCAATCAGCCCCAGCATTTT.

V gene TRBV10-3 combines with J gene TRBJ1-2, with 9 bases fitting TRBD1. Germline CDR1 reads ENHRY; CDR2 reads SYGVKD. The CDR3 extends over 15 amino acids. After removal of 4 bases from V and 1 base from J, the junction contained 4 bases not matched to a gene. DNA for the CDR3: TGTGCCATCAGTGCGGACAGGGGCTTTAACTATGGCTACACCTTC. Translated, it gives CAISADRGFNYGYTF.